These 25 T cell receptor beta chains were all obtained from the same sample, sequenced in a study of Ad26.COV2.S vaccination and SARS-CoV-2 variants. The assay was immunoSEQ multiplex PCR, and TCRdb's table has in-frame clones only and misses some. Of roughly 450,000 clones in the sample, over 75% were seen once. Noted treatment: roughly 18 received Ad26.COV2.S at low or high dose, single or two shots; 5 received placebo; per-sample allocation not given. Collection of samples fell on day 63 after the first vaccine or placebo injection. The source was peripheral blood, collected in a trial of Ad26.COV2.S vaccine versus placebo. All receptors derive from a person between 18 and 65 years old who received the Ad26.COV2.S COVID-19 vaccine or a placebo.

This clone was detected a few times. The chain carries TRBV6-5 and TRBJ2-7, with D possibly matching TRBD1 (6 bases). This CDR3 contains 14 residues. Germline V gives CDR1 MNHEY, CDR2 SVGAGI. The V end lost 4 bases, the J end lost 3 bases, and 13 bases lay between the germline ends. The CDR3 DNA follows: TGTGCCAGCAGTTTCGGACAGAATCTCTACGAGCAGTACTTC. Its translation is CASSFGQNLYEQYF.

The J gene is TRBJ2-2, the V gene TRBV20-1, with 7 bases aligning to TRBD2. Per germline, CDR1 DFQATT and CDR2 SNEGSKA (reference sequence). V lost 3 bases to trimming and J lost 5 bases; unmatched junction nucleotides: 6. This CDR3 is 14 amino acids long. This CDR3 is CSASLQGGTGELFF. CDR3 DNA sequence: TGCAGTGCTAGTTTGCAGGGAGGGACCGGGGAGCTGTTTTTT.

This clone was observed a single time. The chain links TRBV2 to TRBJ2-3; D remains unclear. The CDR3 has 11 residues. V shed 6 bases and J shed 5 bases, with 6 bases lying between them. Per the germline V gene, CDR1 is SNHLY and CDR2 is FYNNEI. CDR3 bases: TGTGCCAGCAGAAACGGAGATACGCAGTATTTT. Its translation is CASRNGDTQYF.

The rearrangement links TRBV6-2 or TRBV6-3 to TRBJ1-5, with D hard to call. Trimming shortened V by 0 bases and J by 7 bases, and 7 bases separated the two germline ends. CDR3 length: 13 residues. Germline lookup yields CDR1 MNHEY and CDR2 SVGEGT. The CDR3 is CASSYSERQPQHF. The CDR3 DNA sequence: TGTGCCAGCAGTTACTCGGAGCGGCAGCCCCAGCATTTT.

The chain uses TRBV12-3 or TRBV12-4 and TRBJ2-1; D call uncertain. There are 12 residues in the CDR3. Trimming removed 3 bases from V and 2 bases from J, with 2 bases in between. CDR3 bases: TGTGCCAGCAGTTTCGCCTACAATGAGCAGTTCTTC. Its translation is CASSFAYNEQFF.

The rearrangement uses TRBV7-8 and TRBJ2-5, with D possibly TRBD2 on 5 matching bases. CDR1 and CDR2 from the germline V gene are SGHVS and FQNEAQ. The V end was cut by 1 base, the J end by 1 base, with 13 bases between. The CDR3 extends over 16 amino acids. The CDR3 nucleotides are TGTGCCAGCAGCTTAGTCCTCCGGGGATTCCAAGAGACCCAGTACTTC. Amino acid sequence: CASSLVLRGFQETQYF.

This clone was observed a handful of times. The rearrangement joins TRBV25-1 to TRBJ1-6; TRBD1 is a possible D gene (6 bases). Between the trimmed V and J ends, which lost 8 bases and 8 bases, there was a span of 13 bases. This CDR3 has 13 amino acids. Germline CDR1 MGHDK, CDR2 SYGVNS. CDR3 loop: CASARAGDSPLHF. Here the CDR3 DNA reads TGTGCCAGCGCCCGCGCAGGGGATTCACCCCTCCACTTT.

The chain carries TRBV14 and TRBJ2-7; D gene unclear. The germline gives CDR1 SGHDN, CDR2 FVKESK. The CDR3 is made up of 13 amino acids. V was trimmed by 2 bases and J by 5 bases, leaving 10 bases between them. In nucleotides, the CDR3 is TGTGCCAGCAGCCAATTTCATGGGAACGAGCAGTACTTC. This encodes CASSQFHGNEQYF.

The chain uses TRBV28 and TRBJ2-1; 9 nucleotides match TRBD1. With V trimmed by 4 bases and J by 6 bases, 10 bases remained unmatched. Per the germline V gene, CDR1 is MDHEN and CDR2 is SYDVKM. This CDR3 spans 16 amino acids. CDR3 in amino acids: CASSSPGTGYRNEQFF. CDR3 DNA sequence: TGTGCCAGCAGTTCACCCGGGACAGGGTATCGCAATGAGCAGTTCTTC.

This chain uses TRBV4-3 with TRBJ2-1; D gene unclear. This CDR3 has 13 residues. Germline V gene data show CDR1 as LGHNA and CDR2 as YSLEER. V lost 1 base, J lost 7 bases, and 8 bases lay in between. CDR3 bases: TGCGCCAGCAGCCAAGTCCCCTTTAATGAGCAGTTCTTC. Amino acids: CASSQVPFNEQFF.

The sample holds one count of this clone. The chain recombines TRBV27 with TRBJ2-3, with D possibly being TRBD1 or TRBD2 (5 bases each). The CDR3 spans 15 residues. The V gene's germline CDR1 is MNHEY and CDR2 SMNVEV (reference sequence). V was shortened by 5 bases and J by 2 bases, with 14 bases between the two germline ends. This CDR3 reads CASSNLGGPTDTQYF. CDR3 bases: TGTGCCAGCAGTAACCTTGGGGGACCCACAGATACGCAGTATTTT.

V usage is TRBV3-1 (or the pseudogene TRBV3-2) and J usage is TRBJ2-7; possibly TRBD2 for D (5 bases). V was pared by 1 base and J by 7 bases, with 5 bases between. Germline V gene sequence: CDR1 LGHDT, CDR2 YNNKEL (reference sequence). This CDR3 region has 11 residues. In DNA, the CDR3 is TGTGCCAGCAGCCAAGCGGGGGAGCAGTACTTC. As protein: CASSQAGEQYF.

The chain employs TRBV4-2 and TRBJ2-6, with TRBD1 matching 9 bases. Looked up from germline, CDR1 is LGHNA and CDR2 is YNFKEQ. CDR3 length: 19 amino acids. J lost 0 bases, V lost 2 bases, and 8 bases had no gene match. CDR3 sequence: CASSQLLTGGDSGANVLTF. The CDR3 nucleotides are TGTGCCAGCAGCCAACTACTGACAGGGGGGGACTCTGGGGCCAACGTCCTGACTTTC.

The chain couples TRBV15 to TRBJ2-7; 10 nucleotides align to TRBD1. Germline V CDR1 and CDR2: LNHNV, YYDKDF (reference sequence). Unmatched junction bases numbered 5, after V lost 3 bases and J lost 6 bases. The CDR3 covers 14 residues. The CDR3: CATSSRDRGPEQYF. Here the CDR3 DNA reads TGTGCCACCAGCAGCCGGGACAGGGGACCCGAGCAGTACTTC.

The genes are TRBV5-1 and TRBJ2-6; unclear D gene. In germline, CDR1 is SGHRS, CDR2 YFSETQ. Trimming removed 5 bases at V and 5 bases at J, with 14 bases between. This CDR3 has 15 amino acids. In nucleotides, the CDR3 is TGCGCCAGCAGTGGGTCGCGAAATAGGGCCAACGTCCTGACTTTC. Protein: CASSGSRNRANVLTF. The whole variable domain, filled in from reference TRBV5-1 and TRBJ2-6, reads KAGVTQTPRYLIKTRGQQVTLSCSPISGHRSVSWYQQTPGQGLQFLFEYFSETQRNKGNFPGRFSGRQFSNSRSEMNVSTLELGDSALYLCASSGSRNRANVLTFGAGSRLTVL.

The V and J genes are TRBV6-5 and TRBJ2-7; no reliable D call. Per the germline V gene, CDR1 is MNHEY and CDR2 is SVGAGI. The CDR3 totals 13 residues. V was cut by 5 bases and J by 3 bases, with 11 bases left in between. The CDR3 spells CASSRTSGYEQYF. CDR3 DNA: TGTGCCAGCAGTCGGACGTCAGGCTACGAGCAGTACTTC.

This sequence joins TRBV27 and TRBJ2-4; 9 bases line up with TRBD1. The V gene's germline CDR1 is MNHEY and CDR2 SMNVEV (reference sequence). This CDR3 spans 16 amino acids. With V trimmed by 8 bases and J by 0 bases, 8 bases remained unmatched. CDR3 protein: CASGSGTGLAKNIQYF. The CDR3 DNA reads as TGTGCCAGCGGATCCGGGACAGGGTTAGCCAAAAACATTCAGTACTTC.

CDR3 nucleotide sequence: TGTGCCAGCAGTGAAAGGGGCCAGTCGCCAAACATTCAGTACTTC. Protein: CASSERGQSPNIQYF. The chain carries TRBV6-1 and TRBJ2-4, with D maybe TRBD1 (5 bases). This CDR3 is 15 amino acids long. V lost 2 bases, J lost 6 bases, and 14 bases lay in between. Per germline, CDR1 MNHNS and CDR2 SASEGT.

The chain recombines TRBV3-1 (or the pseudogene TRBV3-2) with TRBJ2-2, with 9 bases fitting TRBD2. Germline-derived CDR1 and CDR2 are LGHDT and YNNKEL (reference sequence). This CDR3 comprises 17 residues. V dropped 1 base and J dropped 4; count of bases not matched to a gene: 7. The CDR3 nucleotides read TGTGCCAGCAGCCAAGGCCCGGGACTAGCTTTCACCGGGGAGCTGTTTTTT. This encodes CASSQGPGLAFTGELFF.

The chain uses TRBV4-2 and TRBJ1-6; TRBD1 matches 8 bases. Germline-derived CDR1 and CDR2 are LGHNA and YNFKEQ. This CDR3 has 14 amino acids. V was pared by 4 bases and J by 5 bases, with 1 base of the junction left unmatched. The CDR3 coding sequence is TGTGCCAGCAGCCCGGGACAGGATAATTCACCCCTCCACTTT. It codes for CASSPGQDNSPLHF.

This sequence joins TRBV18 and TRBJ1-1; 7 bases align to TRBD1. The junction had 14 bases not matched to a gene; V was cut back by 6 bases and J by 7 bases. The CDR3 sequence is 15 residues long. Germline lookup yields CDR1 KGHSH and CDR2 LQKENI. The CDR3 sequence: CASSPKTGSVGEAFF. The CDR3, as DNA: TGTGCCAGCTCCCCCAAGACAGGGTCGGTGGGTGAAGCTTTCTTT.

The chain uses TRBV4-3 and TRBJ2-1; D gene uncertain. Between the trimmed V and J ends, which lost 1 base and 0 bases, there was a span of 19 bases. The CDR3 is made up of 19 amino acids. The germline gives CDR1 LGHNA, CDR2 YSLEER. The CDR3: CASSQALWDVGSSYNEQFF. The DNA for the CDR3 is TGCGCCAGCAGCCAAGCGTTGTGGGATGTCGGTAGCTCCTACAATGAGCAGTTCTTC.

This sequence joins TRBV10-2 and TRBJ2-1, with D tentatively TRBD1 (5 bases). From germline, CDR1 is WSHSY and CDR2 SAAADI. The V gene lost 3 bases and the J gene lost 12 bases, with 18 bases spanning the gap. The CDR3 sequence is 14 residues long. CDR3 coding DNA: TGCGCCAGCAGTGATGGGGATAGGGGTCTCGGGCAGTTCTTC. This translates into CASSDGDRGLGQFF.

This rearrangement joins TRBV6-1 to TRBJ1-1; D is unclear. Trimming removed 2 bases from V and 6 bases from J, with 16 bases in between. The CDR3 extends over 15 amino acids. Germline lookup yields CDR1 MNHNS and CDR2 SASEGT. CDR3 loop: CASSEPTVLVSEAFF. The CDR3 DNA reads TGTGCCAGCAGTGAACCCACAGTGTTGGTATCTGAAGCTTTCTTT.

V and J are TRBV5-1 and TRBJ1-1; D unresolved. This CDR3 has 12 amino acids. V dropped 1 base and J dropped 4 bases, with 5 bases sitting between them. Germline CDR1 SGHRS, CDR2 YFSETQ. The CDR3 protein is CASSLLGTEAFF. DNA of the CDR3: TGCGCCAGCAGCTTGCTCGGCACTGAAGCTTTCTTT.